This T cell receptor (beta chain) appears in the sequencing data of a study of T cell changes during pregnancy in multiple sclerosis. Measured with immunoSEQ multiplex PCR; TCRdb has only the in-frame clones, and not every one. This sample carries 20,000 to 25,000 clones, over 85% of them seen once, and the ten largest clones take roughly 6.1%. This material consisted of CD8+ T cells from peripheral blood mononuclear cells, taken in the third trimester of pregnancy. The sequence was obtained from a female donor with multiple sclerosis, enrolled in a pregnancy study.

The CDR3: CASSPGLAGDEQYF. The CDR3 DNA reads TGTGCCAGCAGCCCTGGACTAGCGGGTGACGAGCAGTACTTC. The chain links TRBV7-3 to TRBJ2-7, with 11 bases fitting TRBD2. The V segment lost 5 bases and the J segment 5 bases; nucleotides outside the gene matches: 5. Germline V gene sequence: CDR1 SGHTA, CDR2 FQGTGA. This CDR3 has 14 residues.